Described below is a single T cell receptor beta chain sequence and its context. The antigen remains unidentified. This sample is part of a study of Tregs in tolerant kidney transplant recipients. There are 15 residues in the CDR3. From germline, CDR1 is SGHDT and CDR2 YYEEEE. V lost 0 bases and J lost 0, with 9 bases in between. Recipients received nonmyeloablative bone marrow transplants from related graft donors, with transient mixed chimerism. Unstimulated regulatory T cells (CD4+CD25+CD127-), CD4+CD25- non-regulatory cells, CD4 and CD8 cells were FACS-sorted from thawed PBMCs. Libraries were prepared by immunoSEQ multiplex PCR; TCRdb keeps only in-frame clonotypes and omits some of them. The sample holds around 61,000 clones, 70% to 90% seen once. General study findings and limits: Validation in larger populations is needed because few patients were studied. Changing PCR primers prevented nucleotide comparison between some patients' samples.

This chain uses TRBV5-6 with TRBJ1-2; TRBD1 is a possible D gene (6 bases). The sample consisted of CD4+ T cells from blood (PBMCs), taken 6 months after the transplant. The TCR originated in a human patient who received a combined kidney and bone marrow transplant. Some of these T cells may belong to the graft donor. CDR3 sequence (DNA): TGTGCCAGCAGCTTGGTACGGACAGCTAACTATGGCTACACCTTC. Its protein product is CASSLVRTANYGYTF. Full variable domain (outside the CDR3, taken from reference TRBV5-6 and TRBJ1-2): DAGVTQSPTHLIKTRGQQVTLRCSPKSGHDTVSWYQQALGQGPQFIFQYYEEEERQRGNFPDRFSGHQFPNYSSELNVNALLLGDSALYLCASSLVRTANYGYTFGSGTRLTVV.